This T cell receptor beta chain came from a study of T-cell reconstitution after alpha-beta-depleted transplantation in children. Germline V gives CDR1 LGHNA, CDR2 YSLEER. V dropped 0 bases and J dropped 4 bases, with 12 bases sitting between them. This CDR3 spans 15 amino acids. The authors prepared the TCRbeta library with unique molecular identifiers. Using its own MiXCR run on the PCR reads, TCRdb lists one record per CDR3 protein. The data contain around 370,000 distinct CDR3 sequences, approximately 10% of them singletons. The source of this sequence is a human donor who donated a stem cell graft to a child with acute lymphoblastic leukemia. Sequences were derived from PBMCs from the stem cell graft donor, sampled from the stem cell graft. V gene TRBV4-3 combines with J gene TRBJ2-5; a weak D match, TRBD2 (6 bases). The CDR3 bases are TGCGCCAGCAGCCAAGATTCGCGGGATGGAGAGACCCAGTACTTC. It is translated as CASSQDSRDGETQYF.